These 18 T cell receptor beta chains originate from one sample sequenced in a study of blood T cell repertoires in COVID-19. Measured with immunoSEQ multiplex PCR; TCRdb has only the in-frame clones, and not every one. The sample lists roughly 250,000 clones, roughly nine tenths seen once, with more than 6% in the top ten. Sequencing was carried out using peripheral blood. Receptor source: a man aged 55 to 70 who had recovered from COVID-19.

The chain carries TRBV18 and TRBJ1-4, with no clear D. Trimming stripped 3 bases from V and 0 bases from J, with 8 bases between. Germline V gene sequence: CDR1 KGHSH, CDR2 LQKENI. The CDR3 sequence is 15 residues long. CDR3 nucleotides: TGTGCCAGCTCACCGTCAGGTCCAACTAATGAAAAACTGTTTTTT. Protein product: CASSPSGPTNEKLFF.

This clone was picked up one time. The J gene is TRBJ2-3, the V gene TRBV15; D is possibly TRBD2 (6 bases). Trimming left V 1 base short and J 9 bases short, with 14 bases between. Per the germline V gene, CDR1 is LNHNV and CDR2 is YYDKDF (reference sequence). The CDR3 is 14 amino acids. Here the CDR3 reads CATSRGPPGGTQYF. CDR3 coding DNA: TGTGCCACCAGCAGAGGCCCACCAGGAGGGACGCAGTATTTT.

The chain joins TRBV13 to TRBJ1-4; 7 nucleotides match TRBD1. The CDR3 sequence is 13 residues long. Germline CDR1 reads PRHDT; CDR2 reads FYEKMQ (reference sequence). After removal of 2 bases from V and 10 bases from J, the junction contained 4 bases not matched to a gene. The CDR3 nucleotides read TGTGCCAGCAGCTTACAGGGGGTCGGAAAACTGTTTTTT. It translates to CASSLQGVGKLFF. Drawing the rest from reference TRBV13 and TRBJ1-4, the complete variable domain is AAGVIQSPRHLIKEKRETATLKCYPIPRHDTVYWYQQGPGQDPQFLISFYEKMQSDKGSIPDRFSAQQFSDYHSELNMSSLELGDSALYFCASSLQGVGKLFFGSGTQLSVL.

The chain joins TRBV15 to TRBJ1-1; D unresolved. V lost 0 bases, J lost 3 bases, and 5 bases lay in between. Looked up from germline, CDR1 is LNHNV and CDR2 is YYDKDF (reference sequence). This CDR3 has 13 amino acids. The CDR3 sequence: CATSRDPDTEAFF. CDR3 coding DNA: TGTGCCACCAGCAGAGATCCGGACACTGAAGCTTTCTTT.

The chain links TRBV7-8 to TRBJ2-3, with D tentatively TRBD1 (5 bases). V lost 0 bases, J lost 6 bases, and 7 bases lay in between. The CDR3 runs to 13 residues. CDR1 is SGHVS and CDR2 is FQNEAQ in the germline V gene. The DNA for the CDR3 is TGTGCCAGCAGCTTAGCTGGGGCTGATACGCAGTATTTT. Its translation is CASSLAGADTQYF.

Remarks on this clone: The identical CDR3 is also encoded by other nucleotide sequences in the sample. Written as DNA, the CDR3 is TGTGCCAGCAGCCGAGGGGGCCAAGAGACCCAGTACTTC. This encodes CASSRGGQETQYF. This sequence joins TRBV7-9 and TRBJ2-5; tentatively, D is TRBD1 (6 bases). Trimming shortened V by 5 bases and J by 1 base, and 8 bases separated the two germline ends. CDR1 SEHNR and CDR2 FQNEAQ come from the germline V gene (reference sequence). This CDR3 is 13 amino acids long.

CDR3 amino acids: CASSLELVASAQYF. As DNA, the CDR3 is TGTGCCAGCAGCTTAGAATTGGTGGCTAGCGCGCAGTATTTT. The rearrangement links TRBV11-2 to TRBJ2-3, with D maybe TRBD2 (6 bases). Per the germline V gene, CDR1 is SGHAT and CDR2 is FQNNGV. The length of the CDR3 is 14 residues. Deletions cut 0 bases from V and 10 bases from J, with 14 bases between.

The V and J genes are TRBV5-4 and TRBJ1-2; 10 bases map to TRBD1. V dropped 4 bases and J dropped 3; count of bases not matched to a gene: 12. The CDR3 loop spans 17 amino acids. The V gene's germline CDR1 is SGHNT and CDR2 YYREEE (reference sequence). The CDR3 sequence is CASSAGRDRGLYYGYTF. Here the CDR3 DNA reads TGTGCCAGCAGCGCGGGCCGAGACAGGGGGCTATACTATGGCTACACCTTC.

The chain carries TRBV9 and TRBJ2-2, with a tentative D call TRBD1 (5 bases). Germline V gives CDR1 SGDLS, CDR2 YYNGEE. The CDR3 runs to 16 residues. The ends were cut back, 0 bases at V and 2 bases at J, with 11 bases in the middle. CDR3 in amino acids: CASSVEAGKNTGELFF. In DNA, the CDR3 is TGTGCCAGCAGCGTAGAGGCAGGGAAAAACACCGGGGAGCTGTTTTTT.

This chain links TRBV2 with TRBJ1-1; 10 bases line up with TRBD1. Trimming removed 5 bases from V and 3 bases from J; junction bases left unmatched: 3. Germline V gene sequence: CDR1 SNHLY, CDR2 FYNNEI. The CDR3 covers 14 residues. The CDR3 protein is CASSPTGGYTEAFF. The CDR3 DNA sequence: TGTGCCAGCAGTCCGACAGGGGGCTACACTGAAGCTTTCTTT.

A single count supports this clone. CDR3 region: CASSETGENGYTF. CDR3 DNA sequence: TGTGCCAGCAGTGAGACAGGGGAGAATGGCTACACCTTC. This sequence joins TRBV2 and TRBJ1-2; 8 positions agree with TRBD1. The CDR3 spans 13 residues. Germline V gene lookup returns CDR1 SNHLY and CDR2 FYNNEI. Trimming removed 3 bases from V and 6 bases from J; junction bases left unmatched: 3.

The V gene is TRBV28, the J gene TRBJ1-6; perhaps TRBD1 as D (6 bases). V was shortened by 3 bases and J by 0 bases, with 12 bases between the two germline ends. Germline loops: CDR1 MDHEN, CDR2 SYDVKM. CDR3 size: 17 residues. CDR3 bases: TGTGCCAGCAGTTTTCGGACAGCCTACTCCTATAATTCACCCCTCCACTTT. Residues: CASSFRTAYSYNSPLHF.

This clone was seen only a few times. At one end, the junction sequence differs from germline, possibly due to a read error. This chain links TRBV19 with TRBJ1-2; 7 positions agree with TRBD1. The V gene's germline CDR1 is LNHDA and CDR2 SQIVND (reference sequence). The CDR3 extends over 15 amino acids. In nucleotides, the CDR3 is TGTGCCAGCAGTAGGGGACAGCTAATTAACTATGGCTACACCTTC. Residues: CASSRGQLINYGYTF.

The gene calls are TRBV7-2 and TRBJ1-2, with 7 bases matching TRBD1. The germline CDR1 and CDR2 sequences are SGHTA and FQGNSA. The trim removed 6 bases at V and 6 bases at J, leaving 13 bases unmatched. The CDR3 is made up of 15 amino acids. The CDR3 sequence is CASSNQGQAINGYTF. Written as DNA, the CDR3 is TGTGCCAGCAGTAACCAAGGACAGGCAATCAATGGCTACACCTTC.

The chain's CDR3 is CATSPGDREKLFF. The CDR3 DNA sequence: TGTGCCACCAGTCCGGGGGATCGTGAAAAACTGTTTTTT. This rearrangement joins TRBV24-1 to TRBJ1-4; possible D gene TRBD1, 5 bases. CDR1 and CDR2 from the germline V gene are KGHDR and SFDVKD. Trimming pared 6 bases from V and 7 bases from J, leaving 11 bases between. CDR3 length equals 13 residues.

This sequence joins TRBV30 and TRBJ1-3; maybe TRBD1 (5 bases). The germline V gene has CDR1 GTSNPN and CDR2 SVGIG (reference sequence). This CDR3 has 14 residues. V dropped 0 bases and J dropped 6 bases, with 12 bases sitting between them. In DNA, the CDR3 is TGTGCCTGGAGTGTCTCGTCGGGGGTAAACACCATATATTTT. Translated, it gives CAWSVSSGVNTIYF.

This sequence joins TRBV5-6 and TRBJ2-2, with TRBD2 matching over 7 bases. The CDR3 extends over 16 amino acids. In germline, CDR1 is SGHDT, CDR2 YYEEEE. Trimming took 4 bases from V and 5 from J; bases not matched to a gene: 11. The CDR3 protein is CASSPVSYGGTGELFF. DNA for the CDR3: TGTGCCAGCAGCCCCGTTAGCTACGGGGGGACCGGGGAGCTGTTTTTT.

V is TRBV6-5 and J is TRBJ2-3; TRBD2 matches 9 bases. With 7 bases clipped from V and 1 base from J, the junction kept 6 bases outside the gene matches. The CDR3 has 15 residues. From germline, CDR1 is MNHEY and CDR2 SVGAGI. In nucleotides, the CDR3 is TGTGCCAGCACCTTGGGCGGGGGGGGCACAGATACGCAGTATTTT. This sequence encodes CASTLGGGGTDTQYF.